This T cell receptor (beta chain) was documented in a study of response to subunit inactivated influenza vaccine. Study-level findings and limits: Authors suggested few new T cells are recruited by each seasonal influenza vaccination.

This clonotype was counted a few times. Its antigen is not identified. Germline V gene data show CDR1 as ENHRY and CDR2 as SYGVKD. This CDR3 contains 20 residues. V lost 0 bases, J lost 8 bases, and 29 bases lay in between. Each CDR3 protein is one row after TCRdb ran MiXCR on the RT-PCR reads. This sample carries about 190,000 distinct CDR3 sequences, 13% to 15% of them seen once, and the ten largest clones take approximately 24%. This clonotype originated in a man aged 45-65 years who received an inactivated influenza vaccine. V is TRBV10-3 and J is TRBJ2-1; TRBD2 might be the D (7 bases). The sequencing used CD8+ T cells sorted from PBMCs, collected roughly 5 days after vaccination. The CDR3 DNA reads TGTGCCATCAGTGAGTCCTACTTGTCAGGCGGGGGCTCCATGGGGGATGAGCAGTTCTTC. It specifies CAISESYLSGGGSMGDEQFF.